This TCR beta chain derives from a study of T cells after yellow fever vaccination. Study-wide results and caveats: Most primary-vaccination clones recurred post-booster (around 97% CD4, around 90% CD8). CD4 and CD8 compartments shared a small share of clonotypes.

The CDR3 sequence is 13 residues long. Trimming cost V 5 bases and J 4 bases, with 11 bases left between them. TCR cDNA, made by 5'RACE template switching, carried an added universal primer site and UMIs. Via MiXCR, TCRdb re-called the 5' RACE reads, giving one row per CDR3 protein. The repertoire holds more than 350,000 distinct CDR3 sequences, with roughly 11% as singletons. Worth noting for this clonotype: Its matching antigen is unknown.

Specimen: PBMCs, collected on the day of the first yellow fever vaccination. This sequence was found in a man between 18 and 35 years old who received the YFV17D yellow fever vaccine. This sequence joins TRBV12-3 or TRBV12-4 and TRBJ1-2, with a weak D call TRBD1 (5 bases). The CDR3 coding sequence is TGTGCCAGCAGTGGGGACCGCTTCTATGGCTACACCTTC. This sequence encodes CASSGDRFYGYTF.